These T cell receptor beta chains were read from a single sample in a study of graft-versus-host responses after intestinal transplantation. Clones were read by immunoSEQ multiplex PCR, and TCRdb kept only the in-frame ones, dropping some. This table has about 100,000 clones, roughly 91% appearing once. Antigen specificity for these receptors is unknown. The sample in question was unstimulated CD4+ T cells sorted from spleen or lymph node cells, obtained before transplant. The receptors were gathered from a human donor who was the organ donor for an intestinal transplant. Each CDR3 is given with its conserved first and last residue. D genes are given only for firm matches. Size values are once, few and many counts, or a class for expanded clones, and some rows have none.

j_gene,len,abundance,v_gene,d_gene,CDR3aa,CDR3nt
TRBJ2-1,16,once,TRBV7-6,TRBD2,CASSPTGGSSYNEQFF,TGTGCCAGCAGCCCTACGGGCGGGAGCTCCTACAATGAGCAGTTCTTC
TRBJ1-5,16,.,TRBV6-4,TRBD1,CASRTPGTGGGQPQHF,TGTGCCAGCAGAACACCTGGGACAGGGGGCGGACAGCCCCAGCATTTT
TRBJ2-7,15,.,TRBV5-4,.,CASSQGLNSPHEQYF,TGTGCCAGCAGCCAGGGACTTAATTCGCCCCACGAGCAGTACTTC
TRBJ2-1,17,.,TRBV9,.,CASSVGILTGGYNEQFF,TGTGCCAGCAGCGTAGGAATCTTGACTGGGGGGTACAATGAGCAGTTCTTC
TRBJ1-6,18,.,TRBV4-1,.,CASSQELRSSSYNSPLHF,TGCGCCAGCAGCCAAGAGCTCAGATCATCGTCCTATAATTCACCCCTCCACTTT
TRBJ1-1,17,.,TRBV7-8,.,CAWDLFPQGLWNTEAFF,TGTGCCTGGGACTTATTCCCCCAGGGTCTTTGGAACACTGAAGCTTTCTTT
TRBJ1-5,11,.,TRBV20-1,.,CSADFSWAQHF,TGCAGTGCTGACTTTTCTTGGGCCCAGCATTTT
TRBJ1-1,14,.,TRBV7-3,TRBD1,CASSGTGPNTEAFF,TGTGCCAGCAGTGGGACAGGACCGAACACTGAAGCTTTCTTT
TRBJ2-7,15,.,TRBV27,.,CASSPRAGVTYEQYF,TGTGCCAGCAGTCCCCGGGCAGGGGTTACCTACGAGCAGTACTTC
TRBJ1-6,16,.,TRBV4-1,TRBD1,CASSQDLAGGVSPLHF,TGCGCCAGCAGCCAAGATCTGGCAGGGGGTGTCTCACCCCTCCACTTT
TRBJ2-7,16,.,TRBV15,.,CATSRELQGTSYEQYF,TGTGCCACCAGCAGAGAACTCCAGGGCACGAGCTACGAGCAGTACTTC
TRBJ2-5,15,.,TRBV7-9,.,CASSLVPGTQETQYF,TGTGCCAGCAGCTTAGTTCCGGGAACCCAAGAGACCCAGTACTTC
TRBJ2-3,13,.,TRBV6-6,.,CASVGRDTDTQYF,TGTGCCAGCGTTGGCAGGGACACAGATACGCAGTATTTT
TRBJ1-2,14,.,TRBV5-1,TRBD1,CASSSNTGGLGYTF,TGCGCCAGCAGCTCCAACACAGGGGGGCTTGGCTACACCTTC
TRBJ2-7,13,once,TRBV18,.,CASSPGAGLEQYF,TGTGCCAGCTCACCGGGGGCCGGGTTGGAGCAGTACTTC
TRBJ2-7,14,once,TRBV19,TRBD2,CASSMSAGGNEQYF,TGTGCCAGTAGTATGAGCGCGGGGGGGAACGAGCAGTACTTC
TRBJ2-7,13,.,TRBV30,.,CAWKVWQGYEQYF,TGTGCCTGGAAGGTATGGCAGGGCTACGAGCAGTACTTC
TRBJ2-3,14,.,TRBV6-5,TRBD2,CASKPSGGAYTQYF,TGTGCCAGCAAACCTAGCGGGGGGGCATATACGCAGTATTTT
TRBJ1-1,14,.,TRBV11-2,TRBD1,CASSSRDRNTEAFF,TGTGCCAGCAGCTCCCGGGACAGGAACACTGAAGCTTTCTTT
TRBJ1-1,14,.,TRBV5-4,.,CASSLAPGVTEAFF,TGTGCCAGCAGCTTGGCCCCGGGGGTCACTGAAGCTTTCTTT
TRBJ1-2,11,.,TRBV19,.,CASQGGYGYTF,TGTGCCAGCCAAGGGGGCTATGGCTACACCTTC
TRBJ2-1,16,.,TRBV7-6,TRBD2,CASSLMPAGTYNEQFF,TGTGCCAGCAGCTTAATGCCAGCGGGAACGTACAATGAGCAGTTCTTC
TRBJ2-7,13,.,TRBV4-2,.,CASSRGENYEQYF,TGTGCCAGCAGCCGGGGGGAGAACTACGAGCAGTACTTC
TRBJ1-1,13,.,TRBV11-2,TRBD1,CASRDRAHTEAFF,TGTGCCAGCCGGGACAGGGCGCACACTGAAGCTTTCTTT
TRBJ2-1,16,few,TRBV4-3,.,CASSQVGRGSYNEQFF,TGCGCCAGCAGCCAAGTGGGCAGGGGCTCCTACAATGAGCAGTTCTTC
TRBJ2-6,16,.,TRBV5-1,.,CASSFSRSSGANVLTF,TGCGCCAGCAGCTTCTCCCGTAGCTCTGGGGCCAACGTCCTGACTTTC
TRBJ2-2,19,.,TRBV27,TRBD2,CASSLRHGGATGITGELFF,TGTGCCAGCAGTCTGCGGCACGGGGGGGCCACGGGGATCACCGGGGAGCTGTTTTTT
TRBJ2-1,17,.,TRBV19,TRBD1,CASSRRQGARSYNEQFF,TGTGCCAGTAGTCGCCGACAGGGGGCCAGGTCCTACAATGAGCAGTTCTTC
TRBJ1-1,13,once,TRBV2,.,CASSGFGRTEAFF,TGTGCCAGCAGTGGGTTCGGGAGGACTGAAGCTTTCTTT
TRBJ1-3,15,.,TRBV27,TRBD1,CASSRGQSSGNTIYF,TGTGCCAGCAGCCGGGGACAGAGCTCTGGAAACACCATATATTTT
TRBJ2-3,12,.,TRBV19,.,CASNGDTDTQYF,TGTGCCAGTAACGGGGACACAGATACGCAGTATTTT
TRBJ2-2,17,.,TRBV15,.,CATSEMMDRRLTGELFF,TGTGCCACCAGCGAGATGATGGACAGAAGGTTGACCGGGGAGCTGTTTTTT
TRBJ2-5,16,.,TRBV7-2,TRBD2,CASSLVGTSGGTTQYF,TGTGCCAGCAGCTTAGTCGGGACTAGCGGGGGGACGACCCAGTACTTC
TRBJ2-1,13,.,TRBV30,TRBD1,CALRQGPLNEQFF,TGTGCCCTTCGACAGGGTCCTCTGAATGAGCAGTTCTTC
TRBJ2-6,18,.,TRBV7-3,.,CASSLGVGGISGANVLTF,TGTGCCAGCAGCTTGGGTGTAGGAGGGATCTCTGGGGCCAACGTCCTGACTTTC
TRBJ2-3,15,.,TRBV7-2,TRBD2,CASSLIAGPTDTQYF,TGTGCCAGCAGCTTAATAGCGGGACCCACAGATACGCAGTATTTT
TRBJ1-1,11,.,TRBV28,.,CAIQGGGEAFF,TGTGCCATTCAAGGGGGGGGTGAAGCTTTCTTT
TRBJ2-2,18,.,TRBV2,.,CASSHRVPGRFNAGELFF,TGTGCCAGCAGTCACAGGGTCCCTGGTCGATTCAACGCCGGGGAGCTGTTTTTT
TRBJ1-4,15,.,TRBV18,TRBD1,CASSPETGPYEKLFF,TGTGCCAGCTCACCAGAGACAGGGCCGTATGAAAAACTGTTTTTT
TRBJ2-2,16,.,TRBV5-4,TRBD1,CASSLSGRGTTGELFF,TGTGCCAGCAGCTTGTCGGGCAGGGGGACCACCGGGGAGCTGTTTTTT
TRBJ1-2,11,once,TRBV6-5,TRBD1,CASSLDRGYTF,TGTGCCAGCAGTTTGGACAGGGGCTACACCTTC
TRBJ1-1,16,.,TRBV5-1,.,CASSLVPGSVATEAFF,TGCGCCAGCAGCTTGGTTCCGGGTTCGGTGGCCACTGAAGCTTTCTTT
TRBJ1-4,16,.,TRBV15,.,CATSRVRGGTNEKLFF,TGTGCCACCAGCAGAGTGCGGGGCGGGACCAATGAAAAACTGTTTTTT
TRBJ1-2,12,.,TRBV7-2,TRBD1,CASSHRGYGYTF,TGTGCCAGCAGCCACAGGGGCTATGGCTACACCTTC
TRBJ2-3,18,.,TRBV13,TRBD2,CASSLAPSSGGAGDTQYF,TGTGCCAGCAGCTTAGCCCCCTCTAGCGGGGGGGCAGGAGATACGCAGTATTTT
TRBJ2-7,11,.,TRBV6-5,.,CASSYSGKRDF,TGTGCCAGCAGTTACTCGGGAAAGAGGGACTTC
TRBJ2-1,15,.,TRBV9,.,CASSVEPSPYNEQFF,TGTGCCAGCAGCGTAGAACCTAGCCCATACAATGAGCAGTTCTTC
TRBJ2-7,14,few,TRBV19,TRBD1,CASRSPGTAYEQYF,TGTGCCAGTAGGTCCCCCGGGACAGCCTACGAGCAGTACTTC
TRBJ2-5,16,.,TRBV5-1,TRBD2,CASSFGLAGGQETQYF,TGCGCCAGCAGTTTCGGACTAGCGGGGGGCCAAGAGACCCAGTACTTC
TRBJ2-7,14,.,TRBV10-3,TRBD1,CAISEGQGVYEQYF,TGTGCCATCAGTGAGGGACAGGGAGTCTACGAGCAGTACTTC
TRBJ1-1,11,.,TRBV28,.,CASMGYTEAFF,TGTGCCAGCATGGGCTACACTGAAGCTTTCTTT
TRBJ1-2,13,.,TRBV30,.,CAWSVAGYGGYTF,TGTGCCTGGAGTGTCGCGGGCTACGGCGGCTACACCTTC